Presented here are 23 T cell receptor beta chains from one specimen sequenced in a study of blood T cell repertoires in COVID-19 (TCRdb year 2020). Receptor libraries were prepared by the immunoSEQ multiplex PCR assay. Imported from immuneACCESS, the table was reduced by TCRdb to in-frame sequences with V and J called. These copies leave out some clones; in studies compared against another copy, an unresolved V gene accounts for under half, and the cause of the remainder is not known. This sample lists some 330,000 clones; 80% to 85% were detected once. The leading ten clones occupy about 4.8% of the sample. The material sequenced was PBMCs or T cells enriched from blood (not recorded which). These receptors all come from a woman aged 45-60 years who had recovered from COVID-19.

The chain is built from TRBV19 and TRBJ1-6; D unclear. CDR1 is LNHDA and CDR2 is SQIVND in the germline V gene (reference sequence). Trimming shortened V by 3 bases and J by 5 bases, and 14 bases separated the two germline ends. This CDR3 is built from 16 residues. CDR3 coding DNA: TGTGCCAGTAGTATTGGCAGTACAATCAATAATTCACCCCTCCACTTT. Encoded protein: CASSIGSTINNSPLHF.

This clone has just one count. The J gene is TRBJ2-1, the V gene TRBV7-3, with TRBD2 matching over 8 bases. CDR3 size: 15 residues. Germline V gene lookup returns CDR1 SGHTA and CDR2 FQGTGA. Germline trimming cut 4 bases from V and 4 bases from J; bases unmatched to any gene: 6. Here the CDR3 DNA reads TGTGCCAGCAGCTCCGGGGGGGCAATATACAATGAGCAGTTCTTC. Its translation: CASSSGGAIYNEQFF.

CDR3 protein: CASSLIGGETQYF. In nucleotides, the CDR3 is TGTGCCAGCAGCTTAATTGGGGGGGAGACCCAGTACTTC. The rearrangement links TRBV7-9 to TRBJ2-5; a weak D match, TRBD2 (6 bases). The V gene's germline CDR1 is SEHNR and CDR2 FQNEAQ (reference sequence). CDR3 length: 13 amino acids. V dropped 2 bases and J dropped 5 bases, with 9 bases sitting between them.

A word on this clone: The junction shows a germline mismatch at one end, possibly a read error. The chain employs TRBV7-7 and TRBJ2-5; D remains ambiguous. The germline CDR1 and CDR2 sequences are SSHAT and FNYEAQ (reference sequence). This CDR3 region has 15 residues. The CDR3 DNA reads as TGTGCTAGCAGCTTAGATGACACGACCCAAGAGACCCAGTACTTC. Amino acid sequence: CASSLDDTTQETQYF.

The rearrangement joins TRBV12-3 or TRBV12-4 to TRBJ1-3; TRBD1 agrees at 7 bases. V lost 6 bases to trimming and J lost 4 bases; unmatched junction nucleotides: 3. CDR3 length equals 13 residues. This CDR3 is CASSPTGGNTIYF. The CDR3 nucleotides are TGTGCCAGCAGCCCGACAGGGGGAAACACCATATATTTT.

The chain carries TRBV7-6 and TRBJ2-5; 8 positions agree with TRBD1. The V segment lost 1 base and the J segment 2 bases; nucleotides outside the gene matches: 6. This CDR3 has 16 amino acids. From germline, CDR1 is SGHVS and CDR2 FNYEAQ. CDR3 DNA: TGTGCCAGCAGCTTAGGGGACAGGACCCAACAAGAGACCCAGTACTTC. Protein sequence: CASSLGDRTQQETQYF.

V usage is TRBV7-8 and J usage is TRBJ1-3; D uncertain. Germline V gene sequence: CDR1 SGHVS, CDR2 FQNEAQ. The CDR3 length is 15 residues. V was trimmed by 3 bases and J by 0 bases, leaving 9 bases between them. The chain's CDR3 is CASSLRIGSGNTIYF. CDR3 in DNA: TGTGCCAGCAGCTTGAGGATTGGCTCTGGAAACACCATATATTTT. The whole variable domain, filled in from reference TRBV7-8 and TRBJ1-3, reads GAGVSQSPRYKVAKRGQDVALRCDPISGHVSLFWYQQALGQGPEFLTYFQNEAQLDKSGLPSDRFFAERPEGSVSTLKIQRTQQEDSAVYLCASSLRIGSGNTIYFGEGSWLTVV.

This chain joins TRBV5-4 and TRBJ1-3, with D possibly matching TRBD1 (5 bases). Germline V gives CDR1 SGHNT, CDR2 YYREEE (reference sequence). The CDR3 length is 17 residues. Deletions cut 1 base from V and 0 bases from J, with 14 bases between. CDR3 nucleotides: TGTGCCAGCAGCTTGACCCGGGGGGGAGGCTCTGGAAACACCATATATTTT. Translation: CASSLTRGGGSGNTIYF.

The genes are TRBV7-2 and TRBJ2-2, with D tentatively TRBD1 (6 bases). The CDR3 contains 15 residues. CDR1 SGHTA and CDR2 FQGNSA come from the germline V gene. Trimming stripped 4 bases from V and 2 bases from J, with 11 bases between. In DNA form, the CDR3 reads TGTGCCAGCAGCTCAATCAGGGGTAACACCGGGGAGCTGTTTTTT. Translated: CASSSIRGNTGELFF.

The rearrangement uses TRBV28 and TRBJ1-2; D not certain. Per germline, CDR1 MDHEN and CDR2 SYDVKM. This CDR3 has 12 amino acids. The CDR3: CAGLSASYGYTF. Written as DNA, the CDR3 is TGTGCTGGTCTCAGTGCCTCCTATGGCTACACCTTC.

The count of this clone is one. The V and J genes are TRBV5-1 and TRBJ2-1, with 10 bases fitting TRBD2. The V gene end was trimmed by 1 base and the J gene end by 5 bases; junction bases not matched to a gene: 3. The CDR3 totals 15 residues. CDR1 and CDR2 from the germline V gene are SGHRS and YFSETQ. The chain's CDR3 is CASSLSTSGDNEQFF. CDR3 nucleotides: TGCGCCAGCAGCTTGTCCACTAGCGGGGACAATGAGCAGTTCTTC.

V gene TRBV7-3 combines with J gene TRBJ2-5; 9 bases map to TRBD1. Per the germline V gene, CDR1 is SGHTA and CDR2 is FQGTGA. The CDR3 loop spans 14 amino acids. The V segment lost 5 bases and the J segment 4 bases; nucleotides outside the gene matches: 5. DNA for the CDR3: TGTGCCAGCAGCCTACAGGGGGCAGGAGAGACCCAGTACTTC. Translation: CASSLQGAGETQYF.

The chain couples TRBV12-3 or TRBV12-4 to TRBJ1-3; no clear D. There are 13 residues in the CDR3. V was clipped by 0 bases and J by 4 bases, with 4 bases between them. The CDR3 loop reads CASSLARGNTIYF. Written as DNA, the CDR3 is TGTGCCAGCAGTTTAGCGCGGGGAAACACCATATATTTT.

The chain links TRBV4-3 to TRBJ1-1; a possible D gene is TRBD1 (5 bases). V lost 4 bases and J lost 0, with 9 bases in between. Germline CDR1 reads LGHNA; CDR2 reads YSLEER. CDR3 size: 14 residues. The CDR3 DNA reads TGCGCCAGCAGCCTTGGGGGGGTGAACACTGAAGCTTTCTTT. Translated, it gives CASSLGGVNTEAFF.

The rearrangement joins TRBV6-5 to TRBJ1-1; a weak D match, TRBD1 (5 bases). CDR1 and CDR2 from the germline V gene are MNHEY and SVGAGI. Between the trimmed V and J ends, which lost 6 bases and 2 bases, there was a span of 7 bases. The CDR3 is 12 amino acids. CDR3 nucleotides: TGTGCCAGCAGAACAGGAAACACTGAAGCTTTCTTT. This encodes CASRTGNTEAFF.

This clone was counted only a few times. V and J are TRBV12-3 or TRBV12-4 and TRBJ1-2; possible D gene TRBD1, 5 bases. Trimming took 1 base from V and 10 from J, leaving 10 bases between them. The CDR3 is made up of 12 amino acids. CDR3 DNA sequence: TGTGCCAGCAGTTTAGGGGACTCCGACTACACCTTC. Translated, it gives CASSLGDSDYTF.

The V and J genes are TRBV11-3 and TRBJ2-7; TRBD1 might be the D (6 bases). The CDR3 contains 12 residues. Germline loops: CDR1 SGHNT, CDR2 YENEEA. Trimming removed 5 bases at V and 3 bases at J, with 8 bases between. The CDR3 region is CASSTDSYEQYF. CDR3 nucleotides: TGTGCCAGCAGCACGGACAGCTACGAGCAGTACTTC.

The CDR3 spells CASSLEGREWTEAFF. DNA for the CDR3: TGTGCCAGCAGCCTCGAGGGGAGGGAATGGACTGAAGCTTTCTTT. This rearrangement joins TRBV5-6 to TRBJ1-1, with D maybe TRBD1 (5 bases). Germline CDR1 and CDR2: SGHDT and YYEEEE. The CDR3 runs to 15 residues. V lost 4 bases and J lost 5, with 18 bases in between.

The chain joins TRBV12-3 or TRBV12-4 to TRBJ2-3; possibly TRBD2 for D (6 bases). V was clipped by 4 bases and J by 4 bases, with 9 bases between them. This CDR3 has 13 residues. In DNA, the CDR3 is TGTGCCAGCAGTTCGACTAGTTCAGATACGCAGTATTTT. Translated: CASSSTSSDTQYF.

The V gene is TRBV6-5, the J gene TRBJ2-1; D may be TRBD1 (6 bases). Trimming cost V 7 bases and J 3 bases, with 16 bases left between them. The germline CDR1 and CDR2 sequences are MNHEY and SVGAGI. CDR3 length: 15 amino acids. The CDR3 DNA is TGTGCCAGCACCCCAGGGGTTGCGGACTACAATGAGCAGTTCTTC. This gives the protein CASTPGVADYNEQFF.

The V call is TRBV3-1 (or the pseudogene TRBV3-2), the J call TRBJ1-5; D unclear. CDR3 size: 13 residues. Per the germline V gene, CDR1 is LGHDT and CDR2 is YNNKEL (reference sequence). The V and J ends lost 11 bases and 0 bases respectively, with 11 bases between them. The CDR3 DNA reads as TGTGCCGCCGCGGAGGGTAGCAATCAGCCCCAGCATTTT. Its protein product is CAAAEGSNQPQHF.

This clone was picked up one time. The chain has TRBV27 and TRBJ1-4; weak D call: TRBD1 (6 bases). There are 18 residues in the CDR3. V lost 5 bases, J lost 8 bases, and 27 bases lay in between. Germline CDR1 and CDR2: MNHEY and SMNVEV (reference sequence). The CDR3 DNA follows: TGTGCCAGCAGTACATTCACAGGGTTAGCAGGCGAGTACGAAAAACTGTTTTTT. This encodes CASSTFTGLAGEYEKLFF.

This clone was observed a single time. The chain couples TRBV2 to TRBJ1-1; D is possibly TRBD1 (5 bases). The V end was cut by 4 bases, the J end by 3 bases, with 24 bases between. Germline V gene data show CDR1 as SNHLY and CDR2 as FYNNEI. This CDR3 comprises 18 residues. CDR3 in amino acids: CASSAPALGRTGDTEAFF. In DNA form, the CDR3 reads TGTGCCAGCAGTGCCCCTGCCCTGGGAAGGACGGGGGACACTGAAGCTTTCTTT. The full variable domain, in which reference TRBV2 and TRBJ1-1 provide the parts outside the CDR3, is EPEVTQTPSHQVTQMGQEVILRCVPISNHLYFYWYRQILGQKVEFLVSFYNNEISEKSEIFDDQFSVERPDGSNFTLKIRSTKLEDSAMYFCASSAPALGRTGDTEAFFGQGTRLTVV.